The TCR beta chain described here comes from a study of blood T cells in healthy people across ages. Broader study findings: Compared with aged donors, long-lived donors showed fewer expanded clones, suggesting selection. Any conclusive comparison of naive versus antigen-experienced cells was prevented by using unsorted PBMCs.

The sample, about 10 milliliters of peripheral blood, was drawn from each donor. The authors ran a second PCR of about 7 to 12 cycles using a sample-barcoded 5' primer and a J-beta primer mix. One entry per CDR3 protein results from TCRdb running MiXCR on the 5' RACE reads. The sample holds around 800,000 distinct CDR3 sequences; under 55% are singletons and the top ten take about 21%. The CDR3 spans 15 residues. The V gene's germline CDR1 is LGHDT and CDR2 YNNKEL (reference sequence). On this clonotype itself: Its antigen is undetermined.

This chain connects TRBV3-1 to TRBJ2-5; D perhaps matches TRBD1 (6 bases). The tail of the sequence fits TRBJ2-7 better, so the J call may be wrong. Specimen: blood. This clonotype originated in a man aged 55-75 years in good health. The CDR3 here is CASSLSWDTLYEQYF. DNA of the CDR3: TGTGCCAGCAGCCTATCGTGGGACACCCTCTACGAGCAGTACTTC.